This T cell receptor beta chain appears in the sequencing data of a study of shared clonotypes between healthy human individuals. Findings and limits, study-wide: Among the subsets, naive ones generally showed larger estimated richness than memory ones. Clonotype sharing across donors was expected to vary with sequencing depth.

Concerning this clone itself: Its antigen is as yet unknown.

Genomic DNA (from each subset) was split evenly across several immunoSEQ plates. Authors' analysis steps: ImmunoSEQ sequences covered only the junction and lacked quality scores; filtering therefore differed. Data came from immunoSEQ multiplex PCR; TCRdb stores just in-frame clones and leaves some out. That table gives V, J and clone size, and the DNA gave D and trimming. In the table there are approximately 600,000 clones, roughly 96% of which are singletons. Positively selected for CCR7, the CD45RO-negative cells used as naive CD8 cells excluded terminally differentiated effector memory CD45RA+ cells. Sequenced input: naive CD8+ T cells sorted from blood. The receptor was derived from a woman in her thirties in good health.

CDR3 DNA: TGTGCCAGTAGTATAGGTTGTTGGAGTTGCGGCAAAAACATTCAGTACTTC. Protein: CASSIGCWSCGKNIQYF. The rearrangement links TRBV19 to TRBJ2-4, with D uncertain. Germline V gives CDR1 LNHDA, CDR2 SQIVND (reference sequence). Trimming took 1 base from V and 3 from J, leaving 16 bases between them. This CDR3 has 17 residues.